This is a list of T cell receptor beta chains from one sample in a study of synovial regulatory T cells in juvenile arthritis. Profiling relied on immunoSEQ multiplex PCR, and the TCRdb table lists in-frame clones only, not all of them. This sample carries 6,100 or so clones, with 0.55% to 0.7% going to the ten biggest clones. What was sequenced was Treg cells from blood. The receptor set was obtained from a donor younger than 30 with juvenile idiopathic arthritis. Each CDR3 is given with its conserved first and last residue. Fields, in order: V gene, clone size, J gene, CDR3 protein. Only some rows state a clone size, as once, few, many or a class for expanded clones.

>TRBV10-2|.|TRBJ2-1
CASRIGLAGEQFF
>TRBV7-9|.|TRBJ2-7
CASSPSDRGHWQYF
>TRBV27|.|TRBJ1-1
CASRGQLPNTEAFF
>TRBV29-1|.|TRBJ2-2
CSVEPVYGTGELFF
>TRBV23-1|.|TRBJ2-3
CASRSRRRAGDTQYF
>TRBV28|.|TRBJ1-5
CASSVLQAYGQPQHF
>TRBV2|.|TRBJ2-7
CASSGETSGQTYEQYF
>TRBV15|.|TRBJ1-2
CATSGGTGGRYNGYTF
>TRBV5-6|.|TRBJ1-2
CASSLVEGSGYGYTF
>TRBV2|.|TRBJ2-5
CASSELGTQETQYF
>TRBV10-3|.|TRBJ1-2
CAISESPTRAGYTF
>TRBV7-2|.|TRBJ2-5
CASSPSKEETQYF
>TRBV4-2|.|TRBJ2-5
CASSPGTSGRVYQETQYF
>TRBV7-2|.|TRBJ2-7
CASSLSRSSYEQYF
>TRBV2|.|TRBJ1-5
CASSGLNSNQPQHF
>TRBV7-2|.|TRBJ2-3
CASSFRSSTDTQYF
>TRBV6-9|.|TRBJ2-5
CASSSRRETQYF
>TRBV7-2|.|TRBJ2-7
CASSLELPYEQYF
>TRBV6-1|.|TRBJ2-7
CASSEMDHFSYEQYF
>TRBV19|.|TRBJ2-7
CATARGRDYEQYF
>TRBV13|.|TRBJ1-2
CASSIPGQSYGYTF
>TRBV11-3|medium-sized|TRBJ1-2
CASSLTGGYGYTF
>TRBV7-9|.|TRBJ2-1
CASKTGERSSYNEQFF
>TRBV10-1|.|TRBJ2-2
CASSPKRQGLTGELFF
>TRBV5-1|.|TRBJ2-3
CASSLAAPDTQYF
>TRBV7-6|.|TRBJ2-2
CASSLVPGGIGELFF
>TRBV5-1|.|TRBJ1-2
CASSFRDADGYTF
>TRBV6-5|.|TRBJ2-7
CASSRRQTNEQYF
>TRBV9|.|TRBJ2-7
CASSPYVSPGWYEQYF
>TRBV10-1|medium-sized|TRBJ2-2
CASSETGLFTGELFF
>TRBV27|.|TRBJ2-7
CASSSDRTGRYEQYF
>TRBV5-5|.|TRBJ1-5
CASSLELGQGATVQPQHF